This TCR beta chain was profiled in a study of cytomegalovirus exposure and HLA in healthy donors. TCRdb keeps only in-frame clones here, not all; method: immunoSEQ multiplex PCR. The table records 300,000 or so clones, 88% of them present only once. Germline CDR1 is MNHEY and CDR2 is SVGAGI. Trimming removed 0 bases at V and 2 bases at J, with 14 bases between. This CDR3 has 16 amino acids. The sequence came from a man aged 30 to 45 in good health and CMV-seronegative. The sample was PBMCs. The rearrangement links TRBV6-5 to TRBJ2-7; D possibly corresponds to TRBD1 (6 bases). CDR3 loop: CASSYSWTERTYEQYF. The CDR3 DNA reads as TGTGCCAGCAGTTACTCTTGGACAGAAAGAACCTACGAGCAGTACTTC.